This T cell receptor beta chain was sequenced during a study of T cell clonotyping in hematopoietic cell transplantation. TCRdb's table, derived via immunoSEQ multiplex PCR, lists solely in-frame clones and lacks some. There are approximately 16,000 clones in the sample; approximately 87% occur only once, and 2.5% to 3.5% lies in the top ten. V gave up 2 bases and J gave up 0 bases, with 7 bases separating them. Germline V gene sequence: CDR1 KGHSH, CDR2 LQKENI. This CDR3 is built from 15 residues. The V call is TRBV18, the J call TRBJ1-4; D uncertain. The sequence was obtained from a man aged 45-65 years in good health. Some clones in this sample may be carry-over from other donors' samples. Sequencing was done on a sample of peripheral blood mononuclear cells. The CDR3, as DNA: TGTGCCAGCTCACCAGGGATCGCAACTAATGAAAAACTGTTTTTT. Its translation is CASSPGIATNEKLFF.